This T cell receptor (beta chain) was observed in a study of type 1 regulatory T cells. Background on the study: T-allo10 is a Tr1-enriched, alloantigen-specific CD4 T cell product made in vitro.

TCRdb re-called the reads through MiXCR, storing one row per CDR3 protein. In the table there are more than 12,000 distinct CDR3 sequences, roughly an eighth of which are singletons. This clonotype occurred a few times. Antigen unknown. The germline gives CDR1 MNHNS, CDR2 SASEGT. Trimming at V came to 10 bases and at J to 0 bases, leaving 18 bases not matched to a gene. CDR3 length: 18 amino acids. The sample was cultured T cells, either the whole culture or a sorted T cell fraction (not recorded which). The TCR sequence derives from a human donor in good health. The gene calls are TRBV6-1 and TRBJ1-3, with 7 bases matching TRBD1. The CDR3 spells CATPPDPGQKVSGNTIYF. CDR3 nucleotides: TGTGCCACCCCGCCGGACCCGGGACAGAAAGTCTCTGGAAACACCATATATTTT.